The 12 T cell receptor beta chains below were found in one sample sequenced in a study of Ad26.COV2.S vaccination and SARS-CoV-2 variants. Treatment specified: roughly 18 received Ad26.COV2.S at low or high dose, single or two shots; 5 received placebo; per-sample allocation not given. Sampling took place 63 days after the first vaccine or placebo injection. Clones were sequenced by immunoSEQ multiplex PCR, and TCRdb holds only the in-frame ones, with some missing. The repertoire holds hundreds of thousands of clones, with about 85% as singletons. Sequencing was performed on peripheral blood, taken in a trial of Ad26.COV2.S vaccine versus placebo. These receptors all come from a person between 18 and 59 years old who received the Ad26.COV2.S COVID-19 vaccine or a placebo.

As regards this clone: The same CDR3 is also encoded by other DNA sequences in this sample. This rearrangement joins TRBV6-5 to TRBJ1-1; D remains ambiguous. CDR1 MNHEY and CDR2 SVGAGI come from the germline V gene. V was cut by 1 base and J by 4 bases, with 7 bases left in between. CDR3 length equals 13 residues. Here the CDR3 DNA reads TGTGCCAGCAGTTACTATCGGGTCACTGAAGCTTTCTTT. Protein product: CASSYYRVTEAFF.

In DNA form, the CDR3 reads TGTGCCAGCAGCCCTAGCGTATTAGATGGTCTAACGTACACTGAAGCTTTCTTT. It specifies CASSPSVLDGLTYTEAFF. The chain recombines TRBV9 with TRBJ1-1; D remains unclear. V was trimmed by 4 bases and J by 3 bases, leaving 25 bases between them. CDR3 size: 18 residues. The germline gives CDR1 SGDLS, CDR2 YYNGEE.

The rearrangement links TRBV6-5 to TRBJ1-4; D gene unclear. Per germline, CDR1 MNHEY and CDR2 SVGAGI. V was shortened by 2 bases and J by 4 bases, with 8 bases between the two germline ends. The CDR3 consists of 14 residues. CDR3 sequence reads: CASSYLDGNEKLFF. The CDR3 bases are TGTGCCAGCAGTTACCTGGACGGTAATGAAAAACTGTTTTTT.

V and J are TRBV6-5 and TRBJ2-7, with 11 bases identical to TRBD1. The V gene's germline CDR1 is MNHEY and CDR2 SVGAGI. This CDR3 has 15 residues. V dropped 6 bases and J dropped 0; count of bases not matched to a gene: 4. The CDR3 sequence is CASRSGTGGSYEQYF. For the CDR3, the DNA is TGTGCCAGCAGATCCGGGACAGGGGGCTCCTACGAGCAGTACTTC.

Turning to this clone: The germline gene is not matched at one end of the junction; a read error may be the cause. The chain joins TRBV7-2 to TRBJ1-2, with a weak D call TRBD1 (6 bases). Per the germline V gene, CDR1 is SGHTA and CDR2 is FQGNSA. CDR3 length equals 14 residues. The CDR3 region has the DNA TGTGCCAGCACCTTAACAGGGTGGATTCGTGGCTACACCTTC. This translates into CASTLTGWIRGYTF. The full variable domain, with the rest looked up from reference TRBV7-2 and TRBJ1-2, is GAGVSQSPSNKVTEKGKDVELRCDPISGHTALYWYRQSLGQGLEFLIYFQGNSAPDKSGLPSDRFSAERTGGSVSTLTIQRTQQEDSAVYLCASTLTGWIRGYTFGSGTRLTVV.

J is TRBJ2-2 and V is TRBV5-1; TRBD1 aligns across 9 bases. CDR3 length: 16 amino acids. V trimming: 2 bases; J trimming: 5 bases; junction bases outside the gene matches: 7. The germline CDR1 and CDR2 sequences are SGHRS and YFSETQ. The CDR3 protein is CASSLQGAVGTGELFF. In nucleotides, the CDR3 is TGCGCCAGCAGCTTACAGGGGGCAGTAGGAACCGGGGAGCTGTTTTTT.

The gene calls are TRBV6-2 or TRBV6-3 and TRBJ2-3; D call uncertain. Between the trimmed V and J ends, which lost 6 bases and 3 bases, there was a span of 7 bases. CDR3 length equals 12 residues. The germline gives CDR1 MNHEY, CDR2 SVGEGT. CDR3 amino acids: CASSRLTDTQYF. The DNA for the CDR3 is TGTGCCAGCAGCAGACTTACAGATACGCAGTATTTT.

The chain has TRBV2 and TRBJ2-7; D call uncertain. The CDR3 loop spans 12 amino acids. The V end was cut by 9 bases, the J end by 6 bases, with 15 bases between. The germline V gene encodes CDR1 SNHLY and CDR2 FYNNEI. The CDR3 DNA follows: TGTGCCAGGGGCCCTGGGATAGGCGAGCAGTACTTC. It yields the protein CARGPGIGEQYF.

This chain uses TRBV12-3 or TRBV12-4 with TRBJ1-1; D not resolved. Deletions cut 5 bases from V and 4 bases from J, with 11 bases between. The CDR3 sequence is 13 residues long. Here the CDR3 DNA reads TGTGCCAGCAGTGTTCTTTTTAGCACTGAAGCTTTCTTT. Translating it yields CASSVLFSTEAFF.

The chain uses TRBV6-5 and TRBJ1-4; D gene unclear. The V end lost 6 bases, the J end lost 6 bases, and 14 bases lay between the germline ends. The CDR3 length is 14 residues. Germline values: CDR1 MNHEY, CDR2 SVGAGI. The CDR3 reads CASSTRGSDEKLFF. CDR3 sequence (DNA): TGTGCCAGCAGCACGAGAGGGAGTGATGAAAAACTGTTTTTT.

The chain uses TRBV5-1 and TRBJ2-7, with D possibly being TRBD2 (5 bases). CDR1 SGHRS and CDR2 YFSETQ come from the germline V gene. The germline V and J ends were trimmed by 0 bases and 3 bases, with 10 bases remaining between them. The CDR3 consists of 14 residues. CDR3 in amino acids: CASSLDGGYYEQYF. The CDR3 DNA is TGCGCCAGCAGCTTGGACGGAGGATACTACGAGCAGTACTTC.

This clone has more than one count but fewer than ten. V gene TRBV7-3 combines with J gene TRBJ1-4; tentative D call: TRBD1 (5 bases). CDR3 length: 14 amino acids. Looked up from germline, CDR1 is SGHTA and CDR2 is FQGTGA. The V and J ends lost 5 bases and 5 bases respectively, with 12 bases between them. The CDR3 DNA reads as TGTGCCAGCAGCCCTAGGGGCAGGAATGAAAAACTGTTTTTT. Translation: CASSPRGRNEKLFF.